The rows below give T cell receptor beta chains drawn from one sample of a study of breast tumors, draining lymph nodes, adjacent tissues. TCRdb reprocessed the multiplex PCR reads via MiXCR and lists one record per CDR3 protein. Counted here are approximately 250,000 distinct CDR3 sequences, 34% occurring once; the ten biggest clones make up approximately 3.3%. Material: axillary lymph node tissue. The receptors originated from a female donor with breast cancer. Some clones in this sample may be carry-over from other donors' samples. Each CDR3 is given with its conserved first and last residue. D genes are given only for firm matches. Size tells how often a clone was seen (once, few, many) or the class of an expanded clone, and some rows leave it out.

V gene	J gene	clone size	D gene	CDR3 DNA	CDR3 protein
TRBV7-2	TRBJ1-6	many	-	TGTGCCAGCAGCTTATTAGGGATTGATTCACCCCTCCACTTT	CASSLLGIDSPLHF
TRBV6-4	TRBJ2-2	-	TRBD2	TGTGCCAGCAGTGTCCTCGGGGGGGCGAACACCGGGGAGCTGTTTTTT	CASSVLGGANTGELFF
TRBV5-8	TRBJ2-5	many	TRBD2	TGTGCCAGCAGCCCGGACCAGCGGGGAAGGGAGACCCAGTACTTC	CASSPDQRGRETQYF
TRBV20-1	TRBJ2-7	many	TRBD2	TGCAGTGCTAGGGGACTAACCTACGAGCAGTACTTC	CSARGLTYEQYF
TRBV19	TRBJ2-1	many	-	TGTGCCAGTAGTGACAGGAGCGAGCAGTTCTTC	CASSDRSEQFF
TRBV20-1	TRBJ2-2	-	-	TGCAGTGCTAGAGATTTTCGCTCGGGGACCGGCGGGGAGCTGTTTTTT	CSARDFRSGTGGELFF
TRBV6-6	TRBJ2-6	many	TRBD2	TGTGCCAGCAGTCCGGGAGGGTCTGGGGCCAACGTCCTGACTTTC	CASSPGGSGANVLTF
TRBV2	TRBJ2-1	-	TRBD2	TGTGCCAGCAGTTCCGGTCGGGGGACTAGCGGGGGAAACTACAATGAGCAGTTCTTC	CASSSGRGTSGGNYNEQFF
TRBV3-1	TRBJ1-2	-	-	TGTGCCAGCGGCGACAGGATGTATGGCTACACCTTC	CASGDRMYGYTF
TRBV28	TRBJ2-5	few	-	TGTGCCAGCAGTTTCGGGGGGCCCTTAGAGACCCAGTACTTC	CASSFGGPLETQYF
TRBV29-1	TRBJ1-2	many	TRBD1	TGCAGCGTTGATAGCGGGACAGGATCCTATGGCTACACCTTC	CSVDSGTGSYGYTF
TRBV2	TRBJ2-7	many	-	TGTGCCAGCAGATCAGGCCCGACTTTCTTC	CASRSGPTFF
TRBV6-5	TRBJ2-5	few	TRBD1	TGTGCCAGCAGTTCATACAGGGGGGACGAGACCCAGTACTTC	CASSSYRGDETQYF
TRBV14	TRBJ1-1	few	-	TGTGCCAGCAGCCAGAGAGGGATGGCTGAAGCTTTCTTT	CASSQRGMAEAFF
TRBV20-1	TRBJ1-6	many	TRBD1	TGCAGTGCTAGGGCCCAGGGACAGGTGCAAAATTCACCCCTCCACTTT	CSARAQGQVQNSPLHF
TRBV30	TRBJ1-4	many	-	TGTGCCTGGAGTGGAGGGGAGGGAATTGAAAAACTGTTTTTT	CAWSGGEGIEKLFF
TRBV3-1	TRBJ2-1	few	TRBD2	TGTGCCAGCAGCCAAGATAGTGGGCTAGCGGCTTACAATGAGCAGTTCTTC	CASSQDSGLAAYNEQFF
TRBV10-3	TRBJ1-2	many	-	TGTGCCATCAGCGACGGGCTCATGATGGGTGGCTACACCTTC	CAISDGLMMGGYTF
TRBV10-3	TRBJ1-2	many	-	TGTGCCATGTCCCCCCTCCAGGGTAACTATGGCTACACCTTC	CAMSPLQGNYGYTF
TRBV6-5	TRBJ1-2	many	-	TGTGCCAGCAAAGGGGCAGGGTATGGCTACACCTTC	CASKGAGYGYTF
TRBV19	TRBJ1-6	few	TRBD1	TGTGCCAGTAGCCCCGGGACAGGGGGTTCACCCCTCCACTTT	CASSPGTGGSPLHF
TRBV7-3	TRBJ1-5	-	-	TGTGCCAGCGGGCTAGCGGGACGGAGGGGTGAACAGCCCCAGCATTTT	CASGLAGRRGEQPQHF
TRBV29-1	TRBJ1-2	many	-	TGCAGCGTTACAGGGAACTATGGCTACACCTTC	CSVTGNYGYTF
TRBV5-1	TRBJ2-3	many	-	TGCGCCAGCAGCTTGCGGACTCACACAGATACGCAGTATTTT	CASSLRTHTDTQYF
TRBV29-1	TRBJ2-5	-	-	TGCAGCTTAAGGTCGAAGATTCAAGAGACCCAGTACTTC	CSLRSKIQETQYF
TRBV28	TRBJ2-1	-	-	TGTGCCAGCAGGGGGATGGGTCGGGGGAGCTCCTACAATGAGCAGTTCTTC	CASRGMGRGSSYNEQFF
TRBV7-8	TRBJ1-4	-	-	TGTGCCAGCAGCTTACTCAAAGGGGAGGAAAAACTGTTCTTT	CASSLLKGEEKLFF
TRBV7-9	TRBJ2-7	many	-	TGTGCCAGCAGCTCTGCAGGGGCCCCCTACGAGCAGTACTTC	CASSSAGAPYEQYF
TRBV7-9	TRBJ1-2	-	-	TGTGCCAGCAGCTCCAGGGGCGACAGCTATGGCTACACCTTC	CASSSRGDSYGYTF
TRBV5-5	TRBJ1-3	-	TRBD1	TGTGCCAGCAGCTTGGATCCAGGGGGACGTGGCTACACCATATATTTT	CASSLDPGGRGYTIYF
TRBV20-1	TRBJ1-1	few	TRBD1	TGCAGTGCAACTGACAGGGAAGGGGTGAACACTGAAGCTTTCTTT	CSATDREGVNTEAFF
TRBV7-3	TRBJ2-5	many	TRBD1	TGTGCCAGCAGCCGGGCAGGGGGCCAAGAGACCCAGTACTTC	CASSRAGGQETQYF
TRBV20-1	TRBJ1-3	-	-	TGCAGTGCTAAGGGAAGCGGGACAAACACCATATATTTT	CSAKGSGTNTIYF
TRBV19	TRBJ2-1	many	TRBD2	TGTGCCAGTAGTATAGGACGGCTAGCGGGAGACAATGAGCAGTTCTTC	CASSIGRLAGDNEQFF
TRBV7-7	TRBJ2-5	many	-	TGTGCTAGCAGCTCCCGGGACTTCCACGAGACCCAGTACTTC	CASSSRDFHETQYF
TRBV6-1	TRBJ1-3	-	-	TGTGCCAGCAGAGATATTCACAGGAGGCCAAGCTCTGGAAACACCATATATTTT	CASRDIHRRPSSGNTIYF
TRBV6-6	TRBJ2-3	few	-	TGTGCCAGCACCCCTCGAGGGGGGGCAAAAAGAGATACGCAGTATTTT	CASTPRGGAKRDTQYF
TRBV10-3	TRBJ2-6	-	-	TGTGCCATCAGTGAGTCTAGTCAGGGCTACGGGGCCAACGTCCTGACTTTC	CAISESSQGYGANVLTF
TRBV12-3/TRBV12-4	TRBJ2-5	many	-	TGTGCCAGCAGTTTACAGGGAGGGACCCAGTACTTC	CASSLQGGTQYF
TRBV7-2	TRBJ1-4	many	-	TGTGCCAGCAGCTTGGCAGGGACTAATGAAAAACTGTTTTTT	CASSLAGTNEKLFF